These 24 T cell receptor delta chains came from one sample sequenced in a study of gammadelta T cells in human blood. With CATT, TCRdb re-called clones from the RT-PCR reads. Of around 1,800 delta-chain clones in the sample, around 7% were seen once. Sample: non-Vgamma9Vdelta2 gamma-delta T cells from fetal blood. The source is a human fetus.

This clone was counted only a few times. This chain uses TRAV29/DV5 with TRDJ1; 8 bases align to TRDD3. This CDR3 region has 15 residues. Germline values: CDR1 NSMFDY, CDR2 ISSIKDK. Unmatched junction bases numbered 9, after V lost 5 bases and J lost 0 bases. The chain's CDR3 is CAALYWGVYTDKLIF. CDR3 in DNA: TGTGCAGCCCTATACTGGGGGGTGTACACCGATAAACTCATCTTT.

On this clone itself: This may be a read error, as it is one base from a much larger clone. The genes are TRDV3 and TRDJ1, with TRDD3 matching 11 bases. With V trimmed by 5 bases and J by 0 bases, 8 bases remained unmatched. The CDR3 sequence is 15 residues long. Germline V gene data show CDR1 as TVYSNPD and CDR2 as GDNSRS (reference sequence). The CDR3 protein is CAISGGYPYTDKLIF. The CDR3 DNA follows: TGTGCCATATCTGGGGGATACCCGTACACCGATAAACTCATCTTT.

This clone showed up just a few times. One base away lies a much larger clone, so this may be a sequencing read error. V and J are TRDV1 and TRDJ1, with 13 bases fitting TRDD3. The germline V gene has CDR1 TSWWSYY and CDR2 QGS. The length of the CDR3 is 26 residues. J lost 0 bases, V lost 1 base, and 29 bases had no gene match. In DNA form, the CDR3 reads TGTGCTCTTGGGGAACGGATCGTATTGTATTCCCCCACTACTGGGGGATACGCTAAGTACACCGATAAACTCATCTTT. This codes for CALGERIVLYSPTTGGYAKYTDKLIF.

A note on this clone: Given a much more abundant clone one base away, this may be a read error. This sequence joins TRDV3 and TRDJ3; D is uncertain. In germline, CDR1 is TVYSNPD, CDR2 GDNSRS (reference sequence). This CDR3 region has 13 residues. The CDR3, as DNA: TGTGCCATTAGCTCCTGGGACACCCGACAGATGTTTTTC. Amino acid sequence: CAISSWDTRQMFF.

With regard to this clone: A much larger clone sits a single nucleotide away, making a read error possible. The gene calls are TRDV2 and TRDJ1; 8 positions agree with TRDD3. TCRdb supplies no J gene; here it was assigned by aligning the nucleotide sequence to germline. V gave up 1 base and J gave up 3 bases; unmatched junction bases: 3. Germline V gene lookup returns CDR1 GEAIGNYY and CDR2 EKD. This CDR3 is 14 amino acids long. The CDR3 spells CACDTGIRADKLIF. The DNA of the CDR3 is TGTGCCTGTGACACTGGGATACGCGCCGATAAACTCATCTTT.

As to this clone: This may be a read error, as it is one base from a much larger clone. This sample includes further DNA sequences coding for the same CDR3. V gene TRDV2 was called; the J gene was not; the table names TRDD3, a call not compared with the DNA. Germline V lookup: CDR1 GEAIGNYY, CDR2 EKD. The CDR3 is made up of 19 amino acids. This CDR3 reads CACDTSSRGYAAHSRPLIF. The DNA for the CDR3 is TGTGCCTGTGACACATCCTCAAGGGGATACGCGGCTCATTCCAGACCACTGATCTTT.

By proportion, this clone is medium-sized. The same CDR3 can be traced to other DNA sequences in this sample. The chain combines TRDV2 with TRDJ2, with 10 bases that match TRDD3. The V gene end was trimmed by 0 bases and the J gene end by 0 bases; junction bases not matched to a gene: 0. CDR3 length: 16 residues. From germline, CDR1 is GEAIGNYY and CDR2 EKD. The CDR3 coding sequence is TGTGCCTGTGACACCGGGGGATACGCTTTGACAGCACAACTCTTCTTT. Translating it yields CACDTGGYALTAQLFF.

This clone was found a few times. Just one base apart from a much larger clone, this may be a read error. The sample has other DNA sequences that encode this CDR3 too. The chain uses TRDV1 and TRDJ2; 10 bases fit TRDD3. This CDR3 has 20 residues. With 0 bases clipped from V and 2 bases from J, the junction kept 12 bases outside the gene matches. Germline V CDR1 and CDR2: TSWWSYY, QGS. In DNA form, the CDR3 reads TGTGCTCTTGGGGAACTAGCCTTTGGGGGATACCTTTCGTTGACAGCACAACTCTTCTTT. This sequence encodes CALGELAFGGYLSLTAQLFF.

As to this clone: A far bigger clonotype differs at one base, so this is likely a read error. The chain recombines TRDV3 with TRDJ3, with 12 bases aligning to TRDD3. No J segment appears in TCRdb, so it was assigned here by matching the sequence to germline. In germline, CDR1 is TVYSNPD, CDR2 GDNSRS (reference sequence). CDR3 length equals 18 residues. CDR3 in amino acids: CAFRAGGYASWDTQQMFF. The CDR3 nucleotides read TGTGCCTTTAGGGCTGGGGGATACGCCTCCTGGGACACCCAACAGATGTTTTTC.

V is TRDV3 and J is TRDJ3; 13 bases align to TRDD3. Trimming cost V 0 bases and J 0 bases; bases outside gene matches: 2. This CDR3 is built from 18 residues. Germline CDR1 and CDR2: TVYSNPD and GDNSRS (reference sequence). Written as DNA, the CDR3 is TGTGCCTTTAGGTACTGGGGGATACGCTCCTGGGACACCCGACAGATGTTTTTC. Protein sequence: CAFRYWGIRSWDTRQMFF.

With respect to this clone: This sequence may be a read error, since a much larger clone differs from it by one base. The same CDR3 can be traced to other DNA sequences in this sample. The rearrangement links TRDV2 to TRDJ4, with 9 bases fitting TRDD3. Because TCRdb records no J gene, it was assigned here through a match of the DNA to germline. Germline CDR1 reads GEAIGNYY; CDR2 reads EKD. This CDR3 region has 19 residues. The chain's CDR3 is CACDTSSRGYAAHSRPLIF. The CDR3 region has the DNA TGTGCCTGCGACACATCCTCAAGGGGATACGCGGCTCATTCCAGACCCCTGATCTTT.

Relative to its sample, this clone is medium-sized. This chain joins TRDV2 and TRDJ3, with 11 bases fitting TRDD3. Trimming took 0 bases from V and 2 from J; bases not matched to a gene: 14. The CDR3 sequence is 22 residues long. CDR1 and CDR2 from the germline V gene are GEAIGNYY and EKD. CDR3 coding DNA: TGTGCCTGTGACACCGGTCAAAACTTATTTGGGGGATACGCCTGGGACACCCGACAGATGTTTTTC. Its translation: CACDTGQNLFGGYAWDTRQMFF.

This clone was counted a few times. The chain is built from TRAV29/DV5 and TRDJ2, with 7 nucleotides matching TRDD3. Germline lookup yields CDR1 NSMFDY and CDR2 ISSIKDK. Losses at the gene ends were 7 bases for V and 4 bases for J; bases not matched to a gene: 7. The CDR3 runs to 13 residues. The CDR3 DNA sequence: TGTGCAACAAAATACTGGGGGACAGCACAACTCTTCTTT. It translates to CATKYWGTAQLFF.

In this sample, this clone turned up a few times. A far bigger clonotype differs at one base, so this is likely a read error. Different DNA sequences within this sample yield the same CDR3. V is TRDV2 and J is TRDJ3; 7 bases fit TRDD3. This CDR3 spans 16 amino acids. J lost 1 base, V lost 3 bases, and 2 bases had no gene match. Germline assignment: CDR1 GEAIGNYY and CDR2 EKD. CDR3 sequence: CACDWGSSWDTRQMFF. The CDR3, as DNA: TGTGCCTGTGACTGGGGGAGTTCCTGGGACACCCGACAGATGTTTTTC.

Note on this clone: This clone may be a read error of a much larger clone one base away. V gene TRAV29/DV5 combines with J gene TRDJ1, with 8 bases fitting TRDD3. Germline matching of the DNA provided the J gene here, since TCRdb leaves it blank. CDR1 and CDR2 from the germline V gene are NSMFDY and ISSIKDK. The CDR3 runs to 14 residues. Trimming removed 0 bases from V and 1 base from J; junction bases left unmatched: 2. CDR3 sequence reads: CAASAGDSTDKLIF. CDR3 DNA sequence: TGTGCAGCAAGCGCGGGGGATAGCACCGATAAACTCATCTTT.

This clone is medium-sized. V usage is TRDV1 and J usage is TRDJ1, with 12 bases fitting TRDD3. The length of the CDR3 is 15 residues. J lost 3 bases, V lost 2 bases, and 1 base had no gene match. CDR1 TSWWSYY and CDR2 QGS come from the germline V gene. This CDR3 is CALGEYWGIPDKLIF. For the CDR3, the DNA is TGTGCTCTTGGGGAATACTGGGGGATACCCGATAAACTCATCTTT.

This clone is labeled as medium-sized. V gene TRDV3 combines with J gene TRDJ1, with 12 bases fitting TRDD3. V trimming: 4 bases; J trimming: 0 bases; junction bases outside the gene matches: 15. Germline CDR1 TVYSNPD, CDR2 GDNSRS (reference sequence). The CDR3 spans 18 residues. The CDR3 reads CASLVLGDTLFHTDKLIF. CDR3 in DNA: TGTGCCTCTCTAGTCCTGGGGGATACGCTCTTCCACACCGATAAACTCATCTTT.

The J gene corresponds to TRDJ1; a V gene call is absent; the D call in the table, TRDD3, was not verified against the DNA. This CDR3 comprises 14 residues. The CDR3 region has the DNA TGTGCTGGGGGATACGAAGCGGTCACCGATAAACTCATCTTT. Its protein product is CAGGYEAVTDKLIF.

By share, this clone counts as medium-sized. This chain connects TRDV1 to TRDJ1; maybe TRDD3 (5 bases). V lost 3 bases to trimming and J lost 5 bases, with 10 bases between them. The length of the CDR3 is 13 residues. Looked up from germline, CDR1 is TSWWSYY and CDR2 is QGS. Written as DNA, the CDR3 is TGTGCTCTTGGGGACCCGTACTGGGATAAACTCATCTTT. Its protein product is CALGDPYWDKLIF.

This clone qualifies as medium-sized. The chain employs TRAV29/DV5 and TRDJ2, with D possibly TRDD2 on 6 matching bases. The germline gives CDR1 NSMFDY, CDR2 ISSIKDK. CDR3 length: 18 amino acids. V gave up 5 bases and J gave up 5 bases, with 28 bases separating them. The CDR3 DNA follows: TGTGCAGCGAGAAGTCCTTCCAAACTTGGATGGGTAACAGCACAACTCTTCTTT. It yields the protein CAARSPSKLGWVTAQLFF.

This clone is large (0.1 to 1%) within its sample. V and J are TRDV3 and TRDJ1, with 10 nucleotides matching TRDD3. The germline V gene encodes CDR1 TVYSNPD and CDR2 GDNSRS (reference sequence). This CDR3 is built from 14 residues. V gave up 0 bases and J gave up 0 bases; unmatched junction bases: 1. CDR3 region: CAFSTGGYTDKLIF. The DNA of the CDR3 is TGTGCCTTTAGTACTGGGGGATACACCGATAAACTCATCTTT.

This clone counts as large (0.1 to 1%). The chain has TRDV3 and TRDJ2; perhaps TRDD3 as D (5 bases). The germline CDR1 and CDR2 sequences are TVYSNPD and GDNSRS (reference sequence). This CDR3 has 18 residues. Trimming shortened V by 2 bases and J by 6 bases, and 28 bases separated the two germline ends. The CDR3 is CAFVYSSLWAGMAAQLFF. In nucleotides, the CDR3 is TGTGCCTTTGTTTACTCCTCCCTATGGGCAGGGATGGCAGCACAACTCTTCTTT.

In its sample, this clone ranks as medium-sized. This chain uses TRDV3 with TRDJ3; 11 nucleotides line up with TRDD3. The junction had 3 bases not matched to a gene; V was cut back by 5 bases and J by 0 bases. Germline V gene lookup returns CDR1 TVYSNPD and CDR2 GDNSRS (reference sequence). This CDR3 region has 16 residues. The CDR3 loop is CATTGGYSWDTRQMFF. In nucleotides, the CDR3 is TGTGCCACCACTGGGGGATACTCCTGGGACACCCGACAGATGTTTTTC.

Within the sample, this clone is large (0.1 to 1%). V is TRDV3 and J is TRDJ1; D gene uncertain. With 3 bases removed from V and 2 bases from J, the gap between germline ends came to 10 bases. Germline CDR1 and CDR2: TVYSNPD and GDNSRS (reference sequence). This CDR3 has 12 residues. The CDR3, as DNA: TGTGCCTTCAGGCGCGGGACCGATAAACTCATCTTT. Protein sequence: CAFRRGTDKLIF. Full variable domain (missing parts from reference TRDV3 and TRDJ1): CDKVTQSSPDQTVASGSEVVLLCTYDTVYSNPDLFWYRIRPDYSFQFVFYGDNSRSEGADFTQGRFSVKHILTQKAFHLVISPVRTEDSATYYCAFRRGTDKLIFGKGTRVTVEP.